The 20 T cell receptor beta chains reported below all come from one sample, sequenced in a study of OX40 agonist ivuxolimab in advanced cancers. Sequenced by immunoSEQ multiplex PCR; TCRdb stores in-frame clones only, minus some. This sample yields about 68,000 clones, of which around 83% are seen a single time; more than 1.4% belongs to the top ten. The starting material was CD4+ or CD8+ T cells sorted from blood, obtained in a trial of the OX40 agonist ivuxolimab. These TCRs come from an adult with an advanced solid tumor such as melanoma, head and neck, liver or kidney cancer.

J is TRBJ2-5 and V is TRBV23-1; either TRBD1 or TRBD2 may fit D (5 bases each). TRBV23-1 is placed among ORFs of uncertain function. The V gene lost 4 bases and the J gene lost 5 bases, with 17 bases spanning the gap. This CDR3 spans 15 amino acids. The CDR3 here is CASSPRVGDGETQYF. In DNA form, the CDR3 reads TGCGCCAGCAGTCCGCGAGTCGGGGACGGGGAGACCCAGTACTTC.

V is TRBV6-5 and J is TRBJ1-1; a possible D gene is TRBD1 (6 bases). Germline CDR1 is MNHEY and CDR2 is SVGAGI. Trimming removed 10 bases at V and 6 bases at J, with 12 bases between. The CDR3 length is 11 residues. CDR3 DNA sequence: TGTGCCACCGTCAGGGGCGCTGAAGCTTTCTTT. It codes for CATVRGAEAFF.

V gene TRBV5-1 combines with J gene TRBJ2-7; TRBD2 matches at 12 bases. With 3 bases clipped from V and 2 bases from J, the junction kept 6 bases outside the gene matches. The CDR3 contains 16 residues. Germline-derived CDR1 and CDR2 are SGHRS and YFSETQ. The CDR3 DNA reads TGCGCCAGCAGCTCGACTAGCGGGGGCCGGGCCTACGAGCAGTACTTC. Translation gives CASSSTSGGRAYEQYF.

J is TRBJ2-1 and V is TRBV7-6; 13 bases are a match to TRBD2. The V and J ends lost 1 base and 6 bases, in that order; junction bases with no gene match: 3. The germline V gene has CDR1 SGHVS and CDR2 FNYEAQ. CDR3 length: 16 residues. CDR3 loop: CASSLGWTSGGNEQFF. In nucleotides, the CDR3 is TGTGCCAGCAGCTTAGGATGGACTAGCGGGGGCAATGAGCAGTTCTTC.

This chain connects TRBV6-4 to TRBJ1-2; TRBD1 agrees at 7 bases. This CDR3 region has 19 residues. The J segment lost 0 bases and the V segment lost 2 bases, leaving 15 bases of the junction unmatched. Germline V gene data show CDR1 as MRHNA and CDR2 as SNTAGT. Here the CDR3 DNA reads TGTGCCAGCAGTGACACACCCCTTAGGACAGGCTCGTCTAACTATGGCTACACCTTC. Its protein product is CASSDTPLRTGSSNYGYTF.

CDR3 nucleotides: TGTGCCAGCAGCCCGAGATGGCCCACGGAAACTGAAGCTTTCTTT. Its protein is CASSPRWPTETEAFF. The genes are TRBV5-5 and TRBJ1-1; no clear D gene. The V gene lost 4 bases and the J gene lost 5 bases, with 18 bases spanning the gap. This CDR3 is built from 15 residues. Germline lookup yields CDR1 SGHKS and CDR2 YYEKEE (reference sequence).

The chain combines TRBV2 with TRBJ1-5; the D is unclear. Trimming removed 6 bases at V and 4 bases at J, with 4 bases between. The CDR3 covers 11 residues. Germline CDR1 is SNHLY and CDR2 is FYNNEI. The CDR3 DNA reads TGTGCCAGCAGCGATAATCAGCCCCAGCATTTT. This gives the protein CASSDNQPQHF.

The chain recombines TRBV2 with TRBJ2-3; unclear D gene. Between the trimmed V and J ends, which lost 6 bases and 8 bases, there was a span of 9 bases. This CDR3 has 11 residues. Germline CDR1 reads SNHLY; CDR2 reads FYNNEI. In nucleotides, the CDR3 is TGTGCCAGCAGATCCTCGGGTACGCAGTATTTT. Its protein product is CASRSSGTQYF.

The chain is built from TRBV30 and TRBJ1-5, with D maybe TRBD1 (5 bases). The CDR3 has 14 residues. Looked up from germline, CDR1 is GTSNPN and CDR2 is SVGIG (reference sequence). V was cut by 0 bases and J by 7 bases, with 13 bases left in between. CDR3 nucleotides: TGTGCCTGGAGTGTACAAGGGGTTAAGCAGCCCCAGCATTTT. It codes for CAWSVQGVKQPQHF.

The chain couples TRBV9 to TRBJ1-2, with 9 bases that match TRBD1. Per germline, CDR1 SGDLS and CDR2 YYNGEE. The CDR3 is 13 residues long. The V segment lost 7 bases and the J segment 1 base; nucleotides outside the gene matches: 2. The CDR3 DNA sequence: TGTGCCAGCGGGGGACAGGGTAACTATGGCTACACCTTC. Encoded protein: CASGGQGNYGYTF.

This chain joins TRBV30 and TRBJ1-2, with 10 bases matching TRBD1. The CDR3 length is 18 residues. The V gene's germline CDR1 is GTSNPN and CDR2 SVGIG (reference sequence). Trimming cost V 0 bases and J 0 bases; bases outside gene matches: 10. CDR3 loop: CAWSVRRTGGRPNYGYTF. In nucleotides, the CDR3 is TGTGCCTGGAGTGTACGAAGGACAGGGGGTCGACCTAACTATGGCTACACCTTC. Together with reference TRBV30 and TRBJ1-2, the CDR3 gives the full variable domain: SQTIHQWPATLVQPVGSPLSLECTVEGTSNPNLYWYRQAAGRGLQLLFYSVGIGQISSEVPQNLSASRPQDRQFILSSKKLLLSDSGFYLCAWSVRRTGGRPNYGYTFGSGTRLTVV.

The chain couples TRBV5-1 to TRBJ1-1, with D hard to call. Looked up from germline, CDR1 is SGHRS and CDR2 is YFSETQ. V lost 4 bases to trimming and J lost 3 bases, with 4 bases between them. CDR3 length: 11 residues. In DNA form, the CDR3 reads TGCGCCAGCAGCGCGCACACTGAAGCTTTCTTT. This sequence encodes CASSAHTEAFF.

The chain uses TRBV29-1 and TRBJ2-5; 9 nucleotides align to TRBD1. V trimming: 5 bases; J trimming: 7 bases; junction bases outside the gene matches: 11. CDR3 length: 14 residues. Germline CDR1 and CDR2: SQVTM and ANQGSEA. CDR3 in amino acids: CSVTGTGTPGTQYF. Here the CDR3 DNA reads TGCAGCGTTACTGGGACAGGGACCCCCGGGACCCAGTACTTC.

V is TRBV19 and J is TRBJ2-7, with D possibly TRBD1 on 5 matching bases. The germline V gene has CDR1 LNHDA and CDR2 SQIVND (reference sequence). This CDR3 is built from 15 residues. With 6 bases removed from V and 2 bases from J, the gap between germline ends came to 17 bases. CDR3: CASSLSLGPTYEQYF. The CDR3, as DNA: TGTGCCAGTAGCCTGAGCCTGGGGCCTACCTACGAGCAGTACTTC.

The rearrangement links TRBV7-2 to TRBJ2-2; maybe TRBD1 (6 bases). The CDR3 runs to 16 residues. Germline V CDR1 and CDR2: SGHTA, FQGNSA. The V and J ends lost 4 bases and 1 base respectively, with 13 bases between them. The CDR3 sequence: CASSYGTRQNTGELFF. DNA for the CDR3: TGTGCCAGCAGCTACGGGACAAGACAGAACACCGGGGAGCTGTTTTTT.

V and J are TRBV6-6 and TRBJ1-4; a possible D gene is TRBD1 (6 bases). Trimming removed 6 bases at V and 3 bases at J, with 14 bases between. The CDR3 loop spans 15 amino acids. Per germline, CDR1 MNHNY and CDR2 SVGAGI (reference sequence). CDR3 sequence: CASSPNREPNEKLFF. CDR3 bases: TGTGCCAGCAGCCCTAACAGGGAACCTAATGAAAAACTGTTTTTT.

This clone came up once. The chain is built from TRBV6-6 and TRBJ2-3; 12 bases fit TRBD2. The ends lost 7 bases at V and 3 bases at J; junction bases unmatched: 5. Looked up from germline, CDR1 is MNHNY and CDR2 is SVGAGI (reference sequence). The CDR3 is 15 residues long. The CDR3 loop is CASTYLAGGTDTQYF. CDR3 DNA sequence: TGTGCCAGCACCTACCTAGCGGGGGGGACAGATACGCAGTATTTT.

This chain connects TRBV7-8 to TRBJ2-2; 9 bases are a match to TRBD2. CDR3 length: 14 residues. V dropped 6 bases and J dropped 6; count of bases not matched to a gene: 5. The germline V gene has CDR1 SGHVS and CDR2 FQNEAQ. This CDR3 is CASRRLAGSGELFF. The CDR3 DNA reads TGTGCCAGCAGAAGGCTAGCGGGGTCCGGGGAGCTGTTTTTT.

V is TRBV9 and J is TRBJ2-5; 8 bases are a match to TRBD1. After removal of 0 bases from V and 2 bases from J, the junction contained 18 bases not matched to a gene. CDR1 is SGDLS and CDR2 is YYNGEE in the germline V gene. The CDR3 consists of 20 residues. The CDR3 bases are TGTGCCAGCAGCGTAGGCTTAGGGACAGGTATCGGAAACTGGCAAGAGACCCAGTACTTC. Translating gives CASSVGLGTGIGNWQETQYF.

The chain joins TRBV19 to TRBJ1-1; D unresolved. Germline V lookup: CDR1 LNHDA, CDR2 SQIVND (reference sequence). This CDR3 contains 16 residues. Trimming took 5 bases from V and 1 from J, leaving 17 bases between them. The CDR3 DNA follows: TGTGCCAGTAGTTCGTGGGCCCGAGGGTGGAACACTGAAGCTTTCTTT. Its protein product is CASSSWARGWNTEAFF.